This T cell receptor beta chain was obtained from a study of tumor-infiltrating lymphocytes in primary liver carcinoma. At the level of the study: The tumors, T1-T3 N0M0 lesions, were about 4 to 11 cm across.

Study-level findings and limits: Blood's top-250-clone fraction was significantly lower than that of tumors (p = 0.039). In tumor-adjacent and tumor-blood pairs, overlap was lower than in tumor region pairs.

As for this clonotype: What it binds is unknown. A junction end diverges from the germline sequence, so it may reflect a read error.

Starting material for RNA and DNA co-extraction consisted of about 20-30 mg of unsorted bulk tissue. Germline CDR1 is LGHNA and CDR2 is YNFKEQ. This CDR3 spans 12 amino acids. A primer in the constant region served to generate TCR beta cDNA from approximately 460 ng of total RNA. Nested multiplex PCR, run for three rounds with slightly modified ARM-PCR, yielded TCR beta libraries. It was with TRBV1-TRBV30 forward primers and a C-beta reverse primer that the first two PCR rounds were run, at roughly 11 cycles each. TCRdb independently ran MiXCR on the multiplex PCR reads; one entry per CDR3 protein. The sample shows approximately 45,000 distinct CDR3 sequences, roughly 73% of them seen only once.

The TCR originated in a woman younger than 45 with primary liver carcinoma and hepatitis B virus infection. Input material: tumor-adjacent normal liver tissue. The chain joins TRBV4-2 to TRBJ2-7; D ambiguous. The CDR3: CAISQDWNEQYF. For the CDR3, the DNA is TGTGCCATCAGCCAAGATTGGAACGAGCAGTATTTC.